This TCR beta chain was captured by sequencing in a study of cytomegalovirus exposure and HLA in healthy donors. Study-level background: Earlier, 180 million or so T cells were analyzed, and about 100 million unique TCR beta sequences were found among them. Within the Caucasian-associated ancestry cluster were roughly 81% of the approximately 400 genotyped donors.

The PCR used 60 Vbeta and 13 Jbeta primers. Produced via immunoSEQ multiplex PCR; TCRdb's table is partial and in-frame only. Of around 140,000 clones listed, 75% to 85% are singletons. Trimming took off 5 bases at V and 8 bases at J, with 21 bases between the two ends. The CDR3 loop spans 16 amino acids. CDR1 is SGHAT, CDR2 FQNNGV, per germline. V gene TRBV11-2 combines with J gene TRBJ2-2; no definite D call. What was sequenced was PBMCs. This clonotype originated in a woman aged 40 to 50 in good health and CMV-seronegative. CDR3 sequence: CASSPLPVRQVGELFF. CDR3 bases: TGTGCCAGCAGCCCGCTCCCAGTAAGGCAGGTGGGGGAGCTGTTTTTT.